This is a list of T cell receptor beta chains from one sample in a study of cytomegalovirus exposure and HLA in healthy donors. The assay was immunoSEQ multiplex PCR, and TCRdb's table has in-frame clones only and misses some. The repertoire holds 100,000 to 120,000 clones, with 65% to 90% as singletons. Sequenced material: PBMCs. The receptors were gathered from a man aged 25-45 years in good health and CMV-seropositive. CDR3s include the opening cysteine and the closing phenylalanine or tryptophan. Fields, in order: clone size, D gene, J gene, V gene, CDR3 protein, CDR3 DNA. The D gene is left open where the match is weak. Size is omitted from some rows. Given values are once, few, many or a class for expanded clones.

>-|TRBD1|TRBJ2-5|TRBV5-4
CASSPRTGGETQYF
TGTGCCAGCAGCCCAAGAACAGGGGGAGAGACCCAGTACTTC
>-|-|TRBJ1-2|TRBV10-1
CASSEDRSYGYTF
TGCGCCAGCAGTGAGGACAGGAGTTATGGCTACACCTTC
>-|TRBD2|TRBJ2-3|TRBV6-1
CASRVAGGSTDTQYF
TGTGCCAGCAGAGTAGCGGGGGGGAGCACAGATACGCAGTATTTT
>-|TRBD1|TRBJ2-7|TRBV9
CASSPRGQGANIYEQYF
TGTGCCAGCAGCCCCCGGGGACAGGGGGCTAATATCTACGAGCAGTACTTC
>once|-|TRBJ2-7|TRBV7-9
CASSAGVIGSYEQYF
TGTGCCAGCAGCGCAGGGGTAATAGGGTCCTACGAGCAGTACTTC
>-|TRBD1|TRBJ1-1|TRBV7-9
CASSPRGQAPEAFF
TGTGCCAGCAGCCCCCGCGGACAGGCCCCTGAAGCTTTCTTT
>once|-|TRBJ1-1|TRBV10-1
CASSLTENTEAFF
TGCGCCAGCAGTCTGACAGAGAACACTGAAGCTTTCTTT
>-|-|TRBJ1-3|TRBV9
CASSPPGLRSGNTIYF
TGTGCCAGCAGCCCCCCGGGTCTACGCTCTGGAAACACCATATATTTT
>-|TRBD2|TRBJ2-7|TRBV5-1
CASSPSQRGTYEQYF
TGCGCCAGCAGCCCGTCGCAGCGGGGTACCTACGAGCAGTACTTC
>once|-|TRBJ1-6|TRBV4-1
CASSQPRAARDSPLHF
TGCGCCAGCAGCCAGCCAAGAGCGGCTCGGGATTCACCCCTCCACTTT
>once|TRBD2|TRBJ2-1|TRBV9
CASSVADSGGFNEQFF
TGTGCCAGCAGCGTAGCCGATAGCGGGGGGTTCAATGAGCAGTTCTTC
>once|TRBD1|TRBJ1-2|TRBV6-1
CASSIPSTGDYGYTF
TGTGCCAGCAGTATTCCTTCTACAGGGGACTATGGCTACACCTTC
>-|-|TRBJ2-1|TRBV29-1
CSVGRTYNEQFF
TGCAGCGTTGGCAGGACCTACAATGAGCAGTTCTTC
>few|-|TRBJ2-5|TRBV7-9
CASSLAGGRQETQYF
TGTGCCAGCAGCTTAGCGGGGGGAAGACAAGAGACCCAGTACTTC
>few|TRBD1|TRBJ1-5|TRBV6-6
CASSYGQGDQPQHF
TGTGCCAGCAGTTACGGACAGGGGGATCAGCCCCAGCATTTT
>-|-|TRBJ2-7|TRBV5-5
CASSPLLTVSYEQYF
TGTGCCAGCAGCCCTCTCCTGACAGTTTCCTACGAGCAGTACTTC
>-|-|TRBJ2-3|TRBV5-1
CASSLRGLQGDTQYF
TGCGCCAGCAGCTTGCGGGGACTACAGGGAGATACGCAGTATTTT
>-|-|TRBJ1-5|TRBV18
CASSPPGGRAKGYRDQPQHF
TGTGCCAGCTCACCACCGGGGGGGCGGGCAAAGGGGTATAGGGATCAGCCCCAGCATTTT
>-|TRBD2|TRBJ2-7|TRBV9
CASSVVAGGGLDEQYF
TGTGCCAGCAGCGTGGTAGCGGGGGGCGGTCTGGACGAGCAGTACTTC
>-|-|TRBJ1-2|TRBV7-2
CASSLPGGGYTF
TGTGCCAGCAGCTTGCCCGGGGGAGGCTACACCTTC
>once|-|TRBJ1-2|TRBV6-6
CASSYSTMNYGYTF
TGTGCCAGCAGTTACTCTACAATGAACTATGGCTACACCTTC
>-|-|TRBJ1-2|TRBV5-1
CASSPGLGESLGYTF
TGCGCCAGCAGCCCGGGCCTCGGGGAGTCCCTTGGCTACACCTTC
>-|-|TRBJ1-1|TRBV7-2
CASSAGGGVAFF
TGTGCCAGCAGCGCGGGCGGGGGGGTAGCTTTCTTT
>-|-|TRBJ2-6|TRBV6-5
CASSPRGTGANVLTF
TGTGCCAGCAGTCCAAGGGGGACCGGGGCCAACGTCCTGACTTTC
>-|TRBD1|TRBJ2-5|TRBV19
CASSTTGVNRETQYF
TGTGCCAGTAGTACTACAGGGGTGAATCGAGAGACCCAGTACTTC
>few|-|TRBJ2-1|TRBV19
CASRGRYNEQFF
TGTGCCAGTAGGGGGAGGTACAATGAGCAGTTCTTC
>-|-|TRBJ2-3|TRBV7-2
CASSQNGWADTQYF
TGTGCCAGCAGCCAAAACGGGTGGGCAGATACGCAGTATTTT
>-|-|TRBJ2-7|TRBV29-1
CSVVPPGTDEQYF
TGCAGCGTCGTCCCCCCGGGAACGGACGAGCAGTACTTC
>-|-|TRBJ2-3|TRBV6-1
CASGVAGTDTQYF
TGTGCCAGCGGGGTGGCGGGGACAGATACGCAGTATTTT
>few|TRBD2|TRBJ2-1|TRBV6-1
CASSELGLGINEQFF
TGTGCCAGCAGTGAATTGGGACTAGGGATCAATGAGCAGTTCTTC
>-|TRBD2|TRBJ2-5|TRBV7-9
CASSLGAASGGETQYF
TGTGCCAGCAGCTTAGGTGCGGCTAGCGGGGGTGAGACCCAGTACTTC
>-|-|TRBJ2-3|TRBV4-1
CASSQGRAGAADTQYF
TGCGCCAGCAGCCAAGGGCGGGCAGGGGCGGCAGATACGCAGTATTTT
>-|TRBD1|TRBJ1-5|TRBV30
CAWSRTGTVNQPQHF
TGTGCCTGGAGTCGAACCGGGACAGTAAATCAGCCCCAGCATTTT
>-|TRBD1|TRBJ1-2|TRBV6-5
CASSYGTGRGYGYTF
TGTGCCAGCAGTTACGGGACAGGGAGGGGCTATGGCTACACCTTC
>-|TRBD1|TRBJ2-3|TRBV6-5
CATTGTGGTDTQYF
TGTGCCACGACCGGGACAGGGGGCACAGATACGCAGTATTTT
>-|-|TRBJ2-5|TRBV7-2
CASSTRATETQYF
TGTGCCAGCAGCACCAGAGCGACGGAGACCCAGTACTTC
>few|-|TRBJ2-7|TRBV18
CASSPITVGEYEQYF
TGTGCCAGCTCACCCATAACAGTGGGCGAATACGAGCAGTACTTC
>-|-|TRBJ2-1|TRBV5-6
CASSLGGGGNNEQFF
TGTGCCAGCAGCTTGGGGGGTGGGGGCAACAATGAGCAGTTCTTC
>-|-|TRBJ1-1|TRBV28
CASSVLTGNTEAFF
TGTGCCAGCAGTGTACTAACAGGTAACACTGAAGCTTTCTTT
>-|-|TRBJ2-7|TRBV5-4
CASSLAEQGTNEQYF
TGTGCCAGCAGCTTGGCGGAACAGGGTACCAACGAGCAGTACTTC